The clone carrying this T cell receptor beta chain was seen a few times. The antigen is undetermined. Caucasian individuals from Russia who were healthy and aged about 6 to 95 acted as donors. The use of a sample-barcoded 5' primer and a J-beta primer mix characterized a second PCR of about 7 to 12 cycles. MiXCR was run by TCRdb on the 5' RACE reads, yielding one entry per CDR3 protein. The data hold 500,000 to 650,000 distinct CDR3 sequences, with about 25% observed a single time. Trimming shortened V by 8 bases and J by 3 bases, and 14 bases separated the two germline ends. Per germline, CDR1 SGHDN and CDR2 FVKESK. The CDR3 covers 13 residues. These data belong to a study of blood T cells in healthy people across ages. The study, taken as a whole, reports: As naive T cell percentage varied, TCR beta diversity correlated strongly with it.

These data also featured in a second study, about T cells of mothers and their children.

This chain uses TRBV14 with TRBJ2-7, with D hard to call. Sequenced: blood. The TCR sequence derives from a boy aged 2 to 9 in good health. CDR3 loop: CASAPQVSYEQYF. The CDR3, as DNA: TGTGCCAGCGCACCTCAAGTTAGCTACGAGCAGTACTTC.